This T cell receptor (beta chain) was recovered during a study of graft-versus-host responses after intestinal transplantation (dated by TCRdb to the early 2020s). With regard to the full study: Recipients received multivisceral, liver-intestinal, or isolated intestinal transplants. All recipients received anti-thymocyte globulin induction followed by maintenance tacrolimus and steroids for about three years. Graft-versus-host and host-versus-graft alloreactive T cell clones were tracked in the graft, circulation and bone marrow after intestinal transplantation using bulk TCR-beta CDR3 sequencing. To identify alloreactive clones, pre-transplant mixed lymphocyte reaction products were sequenced and compared with unstimulated pre-transplant donor and recipient T cells. Of the 20 to 25 intestinal transplant recipients enrolled in the cohort, one of whom was a retransplant, a few patients without pretransplant specimens were excluded. A peak of at least 4% donor T cells among recipient peripheral blood mononuclear cells was the definition used for donor T cell macrochimerism. Instead of going to the commercial service, samples from three later patients were sequenced in-house on an Illumina MiSeq and processed with MiXCR. Overall results and qualifications from the work: GvH clones were detected in recipient bone marrow, and some of these GvH clones were observed earlier in ileal mucosa or blood, consistent with an intestinal mucosal origin. Peak levels of circulating GvH clones were associated with declines in HvG clones early after transplant. Conclusions were limited by the relatively low number and heterogeneity of intestinal transplant patients. High GvH to HvG T cell clonal ratios were observed in the allografts of patients with donor T cell macrochimerism.

The time point label, as the study defines it: cells obtained before transplantation from donor or recipient. CD3+CD4+ and CD3+CD8+ populations were FACS-sorted from unstimulated pre-transplant donor and recipient cells taken from spleen or lymph nodes. Spanning cysteine to phenylalanine, the CDR3 consists of 14 amino acids. Kept here is only the CDR3 DNA, which spans 42 bases and is read in frame from base 1. The V end loses 7 bases and the J end loses 12 bases, and a stretch of 25 bases separates them. CDR1 and CDR2 were assigned from the germline V gene as MNHEY and SVGAGI. Library preparation was by the immunoSEQ multiplex PCR assay. For most patients, genomic DNA was isolated with the Qiagen DNeasy Blood and Tissue Kit and sent frozen to Adaptive Biotechnologies for TCR sequencing. Adaptive Biotechnologies carried out high-throughput TCR-beta CDR3 sequencing of genomic DNA for most patients. Per the authors' processing: Adaptive's ImmunoSEQ software was the source of the TCR sequencing data for fewer than 20 patients, while a few other patients were processed with MiXCR and VDJtools. To correct CD4 versus CD8 sorting errors, sequences present in both subsets at a frequency ratio below 5:1 were removed. CDR3 nucleotide sequences shared by donor and recipient were removed because the origin of these sequences could not be assigned. At least 2-fold expansion over unstimulated cells and a minimum CFSE-low frequency of 0.002% (template counts) or 0.001% (read counts) were required for clones to be classified as alloreactive. A clone was considered mappable if detected in the sequenced pre-transplant spleen, lymph node, or MLR CFSE-low populations of the donor or recipient. The cumulative frequency of alloreactive clones was calculated as a percentage of all sequences, weighted by copy number. Sourced from immuneACCESS, this table was stored by TCRdb with only in-frame sequences that have V and J called. A share of the clones is absent; for the studies checked, an unresolved V gene accounts for under half, and the remainder has no known explanation. Clone size and the V and J calls come from that table; the DNA yielded D and trimming. Here the sample has tens of thousands of clones; 94% occur a single time. Roughly 0.4% of the sample is in the top ten clones.

This clone came up once. The clone's antigen remains unknown. The sample holds no much larger clone one base away, and base qualities are not on file. This specimen was unstimulated CD4+ T cells sorted from spleen or lymph node cells, taken before transplant. The sequence was collected from a human donor who was the organ donor for an intestinal transplant. The V and J genes are TRBV6-5 and TRBJ2-7; the D element could tentatively be TRBD1 or TRBD2, as 5 bases agree for each. The DNA sequence follows: TGTGCCAGCAAGGGGAGAGGTCTTCCCTACGAGTGGTACTTC. It is translated as CASKGRGLPYEWYF.